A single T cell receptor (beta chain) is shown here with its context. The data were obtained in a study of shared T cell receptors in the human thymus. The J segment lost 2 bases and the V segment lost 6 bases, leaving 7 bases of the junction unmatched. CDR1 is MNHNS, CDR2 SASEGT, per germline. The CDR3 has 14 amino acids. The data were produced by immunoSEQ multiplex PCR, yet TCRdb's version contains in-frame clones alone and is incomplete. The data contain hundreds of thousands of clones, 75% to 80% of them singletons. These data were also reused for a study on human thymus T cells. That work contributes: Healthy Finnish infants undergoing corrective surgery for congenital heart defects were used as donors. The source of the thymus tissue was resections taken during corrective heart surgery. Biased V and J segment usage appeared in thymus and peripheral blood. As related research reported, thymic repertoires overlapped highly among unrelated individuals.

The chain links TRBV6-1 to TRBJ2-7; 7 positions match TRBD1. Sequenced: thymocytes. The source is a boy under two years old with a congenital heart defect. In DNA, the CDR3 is TGTGCCAGCAGAGGCGACAGGGTGGCCTACGAGCAGTACTTC. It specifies CASRGDRVAYEQYF.